The T cell receptor beta chain under discussion was sequenced for a study of regulatory T cells in long-lasting Graves disease. Study outcomes and limitations: Patients with persistent Graves' had lower TCR diversity than newly diagnosed patients. Rather than thyroid tissue, only peripheral blood underwent study. More public clonotypes were shared by persistent patients (around 2,800) than by new patients (about 1,000). It is possible that accuracy was reduced by the small size of the sample.

This clonotype was detected many times. Its target is not known. Regarding time point: newly diagnosed GD, antithyroid drugs for less than 3 months. The TCR library used RNA extracted from PBMCs. Construction of the TCR beta libraries employed iRepertoire HTBI primers in conjunction with Arm-PCR of CDR3 regions. TCRdb reprocessed the multiplex PCR reads via MiXCR and lists one record per CDR3 protein. The table has hundreds of thousands of distinct CDR3 sequences, 15% to 17% seen once. The CDR3 runs 18 residues. Looked up from germline, CDR1 is LGHNA and CDR2 is YNFKEQ. After removal of 0 bases from V and 5 bases from J, the junction contained 8 bases not matched to a gene.

The material sequenced was peripheral blood mononuclear cells (PBMCs), taken at new diagnosis, from a patient treated with antithyroid drugs. This chain links TRBV4-2 with TRBJ2-7, with TRBD2 identical over 15 bases. The clonotype comes from a female donor with Graves disease. The CDR3 DNA reads as TGTGCCAGCAGCCAAGACGGTGGACTAGCGGGGGGGCCCCACGAGCAGTACTTC. It translates to CASSQDGGLAGGPHEQYF.